This TCR beta chain was recovered during a study of blood T cell repertoires in COVID-19. The protocol was immunoSEQ multiplex PCR, while the TCRdb copy is restricted to in-frame clones and leaves out a portion. The sample carries some 50,000 clones, about 82% recorded once. CDR1 is MNHEY and CDR2 is SMNVEV in the germline V gene (reference sequence). Between the trimmed V and J ends, which lost 3 bases and 0 bases, there was a span of 19 bases. CDR3 length equals 18 residues. The sequence was collected from a woman between 55 and 75 years old with acute or convalescent COVID-19. The specimen was peripheral blood. V and J are TRBV27 and TRBJ2-3; D is possibly TRBD1 (6 bases). This CDR3 reads CASSFLRGKATSTDTQYF. CDR3 bases: TGTGCCAGCAGTTTCTTAAGGGGGAAAGCCACAAGCACAGATACGCAGTATTTT.